Following are 25 T cell receptor beta chains from one sample sequenced in a study of T cell clonotyping in hematopoietic cell transplantation. This table comes from immunoSEQ multiplex PCR, and its TCRdb copy is limited to in-frame clones, with some not included. The sample consists of tens of thousands of clones, 90% to 97% of them appearing once. Time point meaning: recipient sample about 28 days before transplant, after cytoreduction. The sample consisted of peripheral blood mononuclear cells, taken before stem cell transplant. The receptors here all came from a woman aged 45 to 65 with acute myeloid leukemia. Some clones in this sample may be carry-over from other donors' samples.

The chain joins TRBV4-1 to TRBJ2-7; 8 bases fit TRBD1. Trimming cost V 1 base and J 6 bases; bases outside gene matches: 5. The CDR3 covers 14 residues. Germline assignment: CDR1 MGHRA and CDR2 YSYEKL. The CDR3 DNA sequence: TGCGCCAGCAGCCAAGCACAGGGGGTACGCGAGCAGTACTTC. Translation: CASSQAQGVREQYF.

The chain has TRBV20-1 and TRBJ2-7, with D possibly being TRBD2 (5 bases). The length of the CDR3 is 11 residues. Germline CDR1 is DFQATT and CDR2 is SNEGSKA (reference sequence). The V gene lost 8 bases and the J gene lost 3 bases, with 11 bases spanning the gap. CDR3 bases: TGCAGTACTCAGGACTTCTACGAGCAGTACTTC. It codes for CSTQDFYEQYF.

V usage is TRBV25-1 and J usage is TRBJ1-3; no clear D gene. There are 16 residues in the CDR3. The V gene's germline CDR1 is MGHDK and CDR2 SYGVNS. The ends were cut back, 1 base at V and 0 bases at J, with 10 bases in the middle. CDR3 DNA: TGTGCCAGCAGTGAATTAGGCGGCGACTCTGGAAACACCATATATTTT. It translates to CASSELGGDSGNTIYF. The full variable domain, completed using reference TRBV25-1 and TRBJ1-3, is EADIYQTPRYLVIGTGKKITLECSQTMGHDKMYWYQQDPGMELHLIHYSYGVNSTEKGDLSSESTVSRIRTEHFPLTLESARPSHTSQYLCASSELGGDSGNTIYFGEGSWLTVV.

A remark on this clone: This sample also contains other DNA sequences that code for the same CDR3. The CDR3 loop reads CAIGTGDSNQPQHF. The CDR3 DNA reads as TGTGCCATTGGGACAGGGGATAGCAATCAGCCCCAGCATTTT. The V gene is TRBV10-3, the J gene TRBJ1-5, with TRBD1 matching 10 bases. Per germline, CDR1 ENHRY and CDR2 SYGVKD. This CDR3 has 14 residues. Unmatched junction bases numbered 2, after V lost 9 bases and J lost 0 bases.

The V call is TRBV15, the J call TRBJ2-4; D gene uncertain. The V gene lost 2 bases and the J gene lost 6 bases, with 14 bases spanning the gap. Germline values: CDR1 LNHNV, CDR2 YYDKDF (reference sequence). CDR3 length equals 15 residues. DNA of the CDR3: TGTGCCACCAGCAGATTTGCCCAGAGTGGAAACATTCAGTACTTC. Amino acid sequence: CATSRFAQSGNIQYF.

The V and J genes are TRBV6-1 and TRBJ1-4, with 7 bases identical to TRBD1. CDR1 is MNHNS and CDR2 is SASEGT in the germline V gene. The CDR3 covers 14 residues. Trimming took 5 bases from V and 8 from J; bases not matched to a gene: 8. The CDR3: CASSSNRGREKLFF. The CDR3 DNA is TGTGCCAGCAGTTCCAACAGGGGTAGGGAAAAACTGTTTTTT.

The V and J genes are TRBV14 and TRBJ2-1, with 7 positions matching TRBD1. CDR1 is SGHDN and CDR2 is FVKESK in the germline V gene. This CDR3 is 15 amino acids long. With V trimmed by 8 bases and J by 4 bases, 11 bases remained unmatched. The CDR3 DNA reads as TGTGCCAGCTACCAAGGGGGCCAGGGATACAATGAGCAGTTCTTC. Its translation: CASYQGGQGYNEQFF.

The V and J genes are TRBV14 and TRBJ2-1; D is unclear. V was cut by 2 bases and J by 15 bases, with 14 bases left in between. The germline V gene has CDR1 SGHDN and CDR2 FVKESK. The CDR3 runs 12 residues. CDR3 DNA sequence: TGTGCCAGCAGCCAACTTTCGGTGGTACGGTTCTTC. Protein sequence: CASSQLSVVRFF.

The V and J genes are TRBV5-4 and TRBJ1-2, with 7 bases that match TRBD1. From germline, CDR1 is SGHNT and CDR2 YYREEE (reference sequence). V was pared by 4 bases and J by 4 bases, with 4 bases of the junction left unmatched. The CDR3 is 13 amino acids. In nucleotides, the CDR3 is TGTGCCAGCAGCCGGGACAGTACCTATGGCTACACCTTC. It specifies CASSRDSTYGYTF.

V gene TRBV19 combines with J gene TRBJ2-2; 7 bases are shared with TRBD1. The V gene end was trimmed by 6 bases and the J gene end by 1 base; junction bases not matched to a gene: 5. CDR3 length: 15 residues. Germline V gene data show CDR1 as LNHDA and CDR2 as SQIVND (reference sequence). The CDR3 sequence is CASRAGQENTGELFF. As DNA, the CDR3 is TGTGCCAGTAGAGCTGGACAGGAGAACACCGGGGAGCTGTTTTTT. The full variable domain, completed using reference TRBV19 and TRBJ2-2, is DGGITQSPKYLFRKEGQNVTLSCEQNLNHDAMYWYRQDPGQGLRLIYYSQIVNDFQKGDIAEGYSVSREKKESFPLTVTSAQKNPTAFYLCASRAGQENTGELFFGEGSRLTVL.

This clone occurred a few times. The chain carries TRBV2 and TRBJ1-1; D might be TRBD1 (6 bases). Germline lookup yields CDR1 SNHLY and CDR2 FYNNEI. The CDR3 consists of 13 residues. V gave up 7 bases and J gave up 2 bases, with 11 bases separating them. This CDR3 is CASNYRANTEAFF. Written as DNA, the CDR3 is TGTGCCAGCAACTACAGGGCTAACACTGAAGCTTTCTTT.

The genes are TRBV2 and TRBJ2-5, with a tentative D call TRBD2 (5 bases). V was shortened by 4 bases and J by 5 bases, with 17 bases between the two germline ends. The CDR3 runs to 15 residues. CDR1 and CDR2 from the germline V gene are SNHLY and FYNNEI. The CDR3 sequence: CASSATDLKRETQYF. DNA of the CDR3: TGTGCCAGCAGTGCAACGGACTTAAAAAGGGAGACCCAGTACTTC. Filled out from reference TRBV2 and TRBJ2-5, the complete variable domain reads EPEVTQTPSHQVTQMGQEVILRCVPISNHLYFYWYRQILGQKVEFLVSFYNNEISEKSEIFDDQFSVERPDGSNFTLKIRSTKLEDSAMYFCASSATDLKRETQYFGPGTRLLVL.

The gene calls are TRBV28 and TRBJ2-7; 9 bases line up with TRBD2. CDR1 and CDR2 (germline): MDHEN, SYDVKM. The trim removed 8 bases at V and 9 bases at J, leaving 14 bases unmatched. The CDR3 is 14 residues long. CDR3 in amino acids: CASLTGREGGRQYF. The CDR3 DNA follows: TGTGCCAGCCTGACAGGGCGGGAGGGCGGCAGGCAGTACTTC. Combining the CDR3 with reference TRBV28 and TRBJ2-7 gives the whole variable domain DVKVTQSSRYLVKRTGEKVFLECVQDMDHENMFWYRQDPGLGLRLIYFSYDVKMKEKGDIPEGYSVSREKKERFSLILESASTNQTSMYLCASLTGREGGRQYFGPGTRLTVT.

The chain combines TRBV11-2 with TRBJ1-2; D ambiguous. Germline V CDR1 and CDR2: SGHAT, FQNNGV. V lost 1 base and J lost 2, with 2 bases in between. CDR3 size: 12 residues. As DNA, the CDR3 is TGTGCCAGCAGCTTAGTCAACTATGGCTACACCTTC. It translates to CASSLVNYGYTF.

The gene calls are TRBV11-2 and TRBJ2-1; a weak D match, TRBD1 (5 bases). Per the germline V gene, CDR1 is SGHAT and CDR2 is FQNNGV. CDR3 size: 14 residues. V was pared by 2 bases and J by 0 bases, with 5 bases between. The CDR3 region is CASSLQGSYNEQFF. CDR3 DNA sequence: TGTGCCAGCAGCTTACAGGGCTCCTACAATGAGCAGTTCTTC.

The chain joins TRBV28 to TRBJ2-7; tentatively, D is TRBD1 (5 bases). With 8 bases removed from V and 1 base from J, the gap between germline ends came to 6 bases. The CDR3 covers 11 residues. The germline CDR1 and CDR2 sequences are MDHEN and SYDVKM. CDR3 sequence (DNA): TGTGCCAGCGGACAATCCTACGAGCAGTACTTC. Protein: CASGQSYEQYF.

The chain links TRBV30 to TRBJ2-3, with 8 bases fitting TRBD1. With V trimmed by 6 bases and J by 5 bases, 7 bases remained unmatched. CDR1 GTSNPN and CDR2 SVGIG come from the germline V gene (reference sequence). The length of the CDR3 is 13 residues. The CDR3 sequence: CACNRGLGDTQYF. In DNA, the CDR3 is TGTGCCTGTAACAGGGGGTTGGGAGATACGCAGTATTTT.

CDR3 region: CSVTPWTSGRAAPREQYF. CDR3 sequence (DNA): TGCAGCGTGACCCCTTGGACTAGCGGGAGGGCCGCTCCAAGGGAGCAGTACTTC. The chain is built from TRBV29-1 and TRBJ2-7; 15 nucleotides agree with TRBD2. The CDR3 has 18 residues. V gave up 6 bases and J gave up 7 bases; unmatched junction bases: 19. From germline, CDR1 is SQVTM and CDR2 ANQGSEA.

The rearrangement uses TRBV4-1 and TRBJ2-3; TRBD2 agrees at 11 bases. The V gene's germline CDR1 is MGHRA and CDR2 YSYEKL. The junction had 2 bases not matched to a gene; V was cut back by 1 base and J by 5 bases. The CDR3 contains 15 residues. CDR3 nucleotides: TGCGCCAGCAGCCAAGTAGCGGGGGGGGAAGATACGCAGTATTTT. It encodes CASSQVAGGEDTQYF.

The chain couples TRBV19 to TRBJ2-3; 10 nucleotides agree with TRBD1. Losses at the gene ends were 6 bases for V and 1 base for J; bases not matched to a gene: 4. CDR3 length: 15 residues. Germline V gene sequence: CDR1 LNHDA, CDR2 SQIVND (reference sequence). The CDR3 region has the DNA TGTGCCAGTAGCGAGACAGGGGGCGGCACAGATACGCAGTATTTT. Translated, it gives CASSETGGGTDTQYF.

The count of this clone is one. The V and J genes are TRBV5-1 and TRBJ2-1; D gene unclear. This CDR3 has 12 residues. V lost 0 bases, J lost 7 bases, and 5 bases lay in between. Germline CDR1 reads SGHRS; CDR2 reads YFSETQ. Here the CDR3 reads CASSLEFNEQFF. The CDR3 DNA is TGCGCCAGCAGCTTGGAATTTAATGAGCAGTTCTTC.

The rearrangement uses TRBV19 and TRBJ2-4; TRBD2 might be the D (6 bases). The CDR3 covers 16 residues. V was clipped by 5 bases and J by 3 bases, with 17 bases between them. Germline V gene sequence: CDR1 LNHDA, CDR2 SQIVND (reference sequence). CDR3 residues: CASSLGGAPGKNIQYF. In DNA form, the CDR3 reads TGTGCCAGTAGTCTTGGAGGGGCCCCGGGCAAAAACATTCAGTACTTC.

This chain uses TRBV30 with TRBJ2-3; 8 nucleotides match TRBD2. Trimming removed 3 bases from V and 1 base from J; junction bases left unmatched: 6. CDR3 size: 15 residues. Looked up from germline, CDR1 is GTSNPN and CDR2 is SVGIG (reference sequence). The CDR3 loop reads CAWSPRTSRTDTQYF. The DNA of the CDR3 is TGTGCCTGGAGCCCCCGGACTAGCCGCACAGATACGCAGTATTTT.

V and J are TRBV2 and TRBJ1-6, with D tentatively TRBD1 (6 bases). This CDR3 comprises 14 residues. Looked up from germline, CDR1 is SNHLY and CDR2 is FYNNEI. V lost 6 bases, J lost 10 bases, and 16 bases lay in between. CDR3 bases: TGTGCCAGCAGCGAACAGGGAGTAAGGTCACCCCTCCACTTT. It specifies CASSEQGVRSPLHF.

The rearrangement links TRBV5-5 to TRBJ2-5, with 8 bases aligning to TRBD2. CDR1 and CDR2 (germline): SGHKS, YYEKEE (reference sequence). The trim removed 0 bases at V and 9 bases at J, leaving 7 bases unmatched. This CDR3 is 14 amino acids long. CDR3 amino acids: CASSLVPGGRAQYF. The CDR3 coding sequence is TGTGCCAGCAGCTTGGTTCCGGGAGGGAGGGCCCAGTACTTC. The entire variable domain, with the rest obtained from reference TRBV5-5 and TRBJ2-5, is as follows: DAGVTQSPTHLIKTRGQQVTLRCSPISGHKSVSWYQQVLGQGPQFIFQYYEKEERGRGNFPDRFSARQFPNYSSELNVNALLLGDSALYLCASSLVPGGRAQYFGPGTRLLVL.